These 21 T cell receptor beta chains came from one sample sequenced in a study of blood T cell repertoires in COVID-19. Measured with immunoSEQ multiplex PCR; TCRdb has only the in-frame clones, and not every one. Of 10,000 to 15,000 clones listed, approximately 80% are singletons. Sequenced material: peripheral blood. Receptors originate from a man at least 80 years old with acute or convalescent COVID-19.

As DNA, the CDR3 is TGTGCCAGCAGTGAAGCGCTTAGCGGGGCGTTCGACCAGTACTTC. Amino acid sequence: CASSEALSGAFDQYF. The chain is built from TRBV2 and TRBJ2-5; TRBD2 matches at 8 bases. The trim removed 0 bases at V and 10 bases at J, leaving 10 bases unmatched. The CDR3 is 15 amino acids. In germline, CDR1 is SNHLY, CDR2 FYNNEI.

The chain uses TRBV19 and TRBJ2-1; 9 positions agree with TRBD2. V shed 7 bases, J shed 9 bases, and the junction held 16 bases outside the gene matches. The CDR3 covers 16 residues. From germline, CDR1 is LNHDA and CDR2 SQIVND (reference sequence). The CDR3 is CASTPRAGGNSAEQFF. The CDR3 DNA reads TGTGCCAGTACTCCGAGAGCGGGGGGTAACTCAGCTGAGCAGTTCTTC.

This chain connects TRBV6-6 to TRBJ1-1; 10 bases fit TRBD1. This CDR3 has 14 residues. V gave up 6 bases and J gave up 3 bases; unmatched junction bases: 4. CDR1 is MNHNY, CDR2 SVGAGI, per germline (reference sequence). Here the CDR3 DNA reads TGTGCCAGCAGCGACGGACAGGGGGACACTGAAGCTTTCTTT. This encodes CASSDGQGDTEAFF.

This clone appeared once. The CDR3 nucleotides read TGTGCCAGCAGTTTAGGGCGGTTGACAGTTGCAATCCAGCCCCAGCATTTT. This codes for CASSLGRLTVAIQPQHF. The J gene is TRBJ1-5, the V gene TRBV28; D is perhaps TRBD1 (5 bases). The V gene's germline CDR1 is MDHEN and CDR2 SYDVKM. This CDR3 is built from 17 residues. Trimming stripped 2 bases from V and 7 bases from J, with 21 bases between.

This clone appeared a single time. The chain combines TRBV19 with TRBJ2-3; a weak D match, TRBD2 (6 bases). The CDR3 length is 20 residues. Trimming stripped 4 bases from V and 3 bases from J, with 29 bases between. From germline, CDR1 is LNHDA and CDR2 SQIVND (reference sequence). CDR3 sequence reads: CASSNPTSLLNPRGTDTQYF. As DNA, the CDR3 is TGTGCCAGTAGTAACCCAACCTCCCTCCTAAATCCCCGGGGGACAGATACGCAGTATTTT.

The V and J genes are TRBV12-3 or TRBV12-4 and TRBJ2-7; D remains ambiguous. Trimming removed 4 bases from V and 2 bases from J, with 6 bases in between. The CDR3 loop spans 12 amino acids. The CDR3 coding sequence is TGTGCCAGCAGTTCCGGAGCCTACGAGCAGTACTTC. This codes for CASSSGAYEQYF.

V gene TRBV7-9 combines with J gene TRBJ2-2; a possible D gene is TRBD1 (6 bases). This CDR3 is 16 amino acids long. With 2 bases removed from V and 2 bases from J, the gap between germline ends came to 12 bases. Germline assignment: CDR1 SEHNR and CDR2 FQNEAQ (reference sequence). CDR3 protein: CASSLIRDTNTGELFF. CDR3 nucleotides: TGTGCCAGCAGCTTAATTCGGGACACAAACACCGGGGAGCTGTTTTTT.

This clone was found a few times. The chain combines TRBV12-3 or TRBV12-4 with TRBJ1-6; the D is unclear. Trimming took off 3 bases at V and 10 bases at J, with 4 bases between the two ends. The CDR3 sequence is 11 residues long. For the CDR3, the DNA is TGTGCCAGCAGTTTTGGCTCACCCCTCCACTTT. Residues: CASSFGSPLHF.

The V gene is TRBV30, the J gene TRBJ2-5; D remains ambiguous. With 3 bases removed from V and 5 bases from J, the gap between germline ends came to 16 bases. The CDR3 length is 14 residues. The germline gives CDR1 GTSNPN, CDR2 SVGIG (reference sequence). DNA of the CDR3: TGTGCCTGGAGGGCGAAAGGCGACACGGAGACCCAGTACTTC. It specifies CAWRAKGDTETQYF.

This rearrangement joins TRBV14 to TRBJ1-2, with 9 bases identical to TRBD1. Germline CDR1 is SGHDN and CDR2 is FVKESK. V was pared by 5 bases and J by 4 bases, with 2 bases of the junction left unmatched. This CDR3 has 13 residues. CDR3 bases: TGTGCCAGCAGCGACAGGGGGGGCTATGGCTACACCTTC. Protein: CASSDRGGYGYTF.

V and J are TRBV23-1 and TRBJ2-2; 8 bases align to TRBD1. TRBV23-1 qualifies as an ORF whose function is uncertain. Losses at the gene ends were 4 bases for V and 5 bases for J; bases not matched to a gene: 3. The CDR3 is 14 amino acids. The DNA for the CDR3 is TGCGCCAGCAGTCCAGGGGGCGAGACCGGGGAGCTGTTTTTT. Translating it yields CASSPGGETGELFF.

The chain uses TRBV5-1 and TRBJ2-3; 7 nucleotides align to TRBD2. There are 14 residues in the CDR3. Looked up from germline, CDR1 is SGHRS and CDR2 is YFSETQ. This CDR3 reads CPRSWGGVRDTQYF. In nucleotides, the CDR3 is TGCCCCCGCAGCTGGGGGGGGGTCAGGGATACGCAGTATTTT.

In this sample, this clone turned up a few times. For the CDR3, the DNA is TGTGCCAGCAGTTACTCGGAGTTCTACTACGAGCAGTACTTC. The encoded protein is CASSYSEFYYEQYF. The rearrangement links TRBV6-2 or TRBV6-3 to TRBJ2-7; D remains unclear. The CDR3 is 14 residues long. Germline assignment: CDR1 MNHEY and CDR2 SVGEGT. V dropped 0 bases and J dropped 3 bases, with 9 bases sitting between them.

The chain is built from TRBV7-9 and TRBJ2-3, with 7 nucleotides matching TRBD2. V was clipped by 2 bases and J by 0 bases; unmatched bases: 5. In germline, CDR1 is SEHNR, CDR2 FQNEAQ (reference sequence). The CDR3 runs to 16 residues. This chain's CDR3 is CASSLFGGDSTDTQYF. Here the CDR3 DNA reads TGTGCCAGCAGCTTATTTGGGGGGGACAGCACAGATACGCAGTATTTT.

This clone was seen only a few times. The chain couples TRBV27 to TRBJ2-7; no firm D call. CDR3 length: 12 residues. V was clipped by 8 bases and J by 6 bases, with 14 bases between them. From germline, CDR1 is MNHEY and CDR2 SMNVEV (reference sequence). The CDR3, as DNA: TGTGCCAGCTACGACTCCCTGGGCGAGCAGTACTTC. The encoded protein is CASYDSLGEQYF.

The V gene is TRBV7-9, the J gene TRBJ1-1; 9 nucleotides align to TRBD1. CDR3 length equals 14 residues. In germline, CDR1 is SEHNR, CDR2 FQNEAQ (reference sequence). The ends lost 1 base at V and 4 bases at J; junction bases unmatched: 1. The CDR3 is CASSLVQGATEAFF. The CDR3 DNA follows: TGTGCCAGCAGCTTAGTACAGGGGGCCACTGAAGCTTTCTTT.

The genes are TRBV7-9 and TRBJ2-1; 7 bases match TRBD1. The V segment lost 5 bases and the J segment 4 bases; nucleotides outside the gene matches: 8. CDR1 SEHNR and CDR2 FQNEAQ come from the germline V gene (reference sequence). This CDR3 region has 15 residues. The CDR3 region is CASSRVMTGYNEQFF. Written as DNA, the CDR3 is TGTGCCAGCAGCAGGGTTATGACAGGGTACAATGAGCAGTTCTTC.

This chain uses TRBV11-2 with TRBJ2-5, with D unclear. The CDR3 has 13 residues. From germline, CDR1 is SGHAT and CDR2 FQNNGV. Trimming pared 2 bases from V and 0 bases from J, leaving 4 bases between. As DNA, the CDR3 is TGTGCCAGCAGCTTACAGTACCAAGAGACCCAGTACTTC. It specifies CASSLQYQETQYF.

This chain connects TRBV4-1 to TRBJ1-4; D is undetermined. This CDR3 has 13 amino acids. The germline V and J ends were trimmed by 2 bases and 8 bases, with 9 bases remaining between them. Germline V lookup: CDR1 MGHRA, CDR2 YSYEKL. CDR3 DNA sequence: TGCGCCAGCAGCCAACAGTCCGCAGAAAAACTGTTTTTT. Amino acids: CASSQQSAEKLFF.

The genes are TRBV6-4 and TRBJ2-3, with TRBD2 matching 12 bases. The CDR3 is made up of 16 amino acids. CDR1 is MRHNA, CDR2 SNTAGT, per germline. V shed 5 bases and J 2 bases; nucleotides not matched to a gene: 5. CDR3 in DNA: TGTGCCAGCAGTCCTTCTAGCGGGGGGGCCACAGATACGCAGTATTTT. This sequence encodes CASSPSSGGATDTQYF.

V is TRBV27 and J is TRBJ2-6; 10 bases align to TRBD2. With V trimmed by 2 bases and J by 3 bases, 7 bases remained unmatched. The CDR3 has 18 residues. CDR1 MNHEY and CDR2 SMNVEV come from the germline V gene (reference sequence). DNA for the CDR3: TGTGCCAGCAGTTTAAAAAGCGGGGGGGCAATTGGGGCCAACGTCCTGACTTTC. This encodes CASSLKSGGAIGANVLTF.